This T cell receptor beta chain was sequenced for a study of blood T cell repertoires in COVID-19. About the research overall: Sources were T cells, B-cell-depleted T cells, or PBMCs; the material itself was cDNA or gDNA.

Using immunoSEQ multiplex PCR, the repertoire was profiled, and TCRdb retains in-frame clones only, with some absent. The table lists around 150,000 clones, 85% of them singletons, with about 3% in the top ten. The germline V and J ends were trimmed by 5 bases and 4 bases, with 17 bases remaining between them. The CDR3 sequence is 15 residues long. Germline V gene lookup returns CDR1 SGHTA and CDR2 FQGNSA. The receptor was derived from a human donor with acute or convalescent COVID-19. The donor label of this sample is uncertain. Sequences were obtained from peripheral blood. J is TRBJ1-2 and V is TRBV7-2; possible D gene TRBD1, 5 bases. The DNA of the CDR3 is TGTGCCAGCAGCCCTCGGGGGGGGGATGGCTATGGCTACACCTTC. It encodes CASSPRGGDGYGYTF.